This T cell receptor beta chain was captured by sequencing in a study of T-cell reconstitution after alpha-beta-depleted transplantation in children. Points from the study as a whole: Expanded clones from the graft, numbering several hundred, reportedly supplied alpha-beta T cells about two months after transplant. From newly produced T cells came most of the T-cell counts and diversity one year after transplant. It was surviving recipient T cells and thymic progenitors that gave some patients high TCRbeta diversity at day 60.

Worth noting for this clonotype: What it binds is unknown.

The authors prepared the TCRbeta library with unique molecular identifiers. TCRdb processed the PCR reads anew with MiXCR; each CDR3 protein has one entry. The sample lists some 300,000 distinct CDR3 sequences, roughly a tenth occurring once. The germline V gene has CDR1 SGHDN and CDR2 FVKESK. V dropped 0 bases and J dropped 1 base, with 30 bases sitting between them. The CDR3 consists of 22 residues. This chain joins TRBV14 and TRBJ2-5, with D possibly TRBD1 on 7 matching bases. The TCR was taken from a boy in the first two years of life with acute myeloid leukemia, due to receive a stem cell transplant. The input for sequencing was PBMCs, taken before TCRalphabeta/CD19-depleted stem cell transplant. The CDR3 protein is CASSQERPPAGGLPRIQETQYF. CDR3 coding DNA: TGTGCCAGCAGCCAAGAGCGGCCCCCAGCAGGGGGGTTACCAAGAATCCAAGAGACCCAGTACTTC. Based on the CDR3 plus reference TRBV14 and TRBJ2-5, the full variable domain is EAGVTQFPSHSVIEKGQTVTLRCDPISGHDNLYWYRRVMGKEIKFLLHFVKESKQDESGMPNNRFLAERTGGTYSTLKVQPAELEDSGVYFCASSQERPPAGGLPRIQETQYFGPGTRLLVL.